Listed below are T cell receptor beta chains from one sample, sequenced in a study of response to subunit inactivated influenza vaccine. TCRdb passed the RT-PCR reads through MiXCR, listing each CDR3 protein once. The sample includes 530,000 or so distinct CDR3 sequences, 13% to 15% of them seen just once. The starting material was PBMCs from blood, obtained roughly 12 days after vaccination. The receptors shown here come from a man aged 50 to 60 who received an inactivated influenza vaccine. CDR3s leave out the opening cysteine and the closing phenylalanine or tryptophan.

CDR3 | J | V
SAGQGTIYEQY | TRBJ2-7 | TRBV20-1
ASNQAGDGPQH | TRBJ1-5 | TRBV2
ASSLVRSGEQY | TRBJ2-7 | TRBV7-9
ASSLVGTTDTQY | TRBJ2-3 | TRBV7-6
ASSLDPRSYEQY | TRBJ2-7 | TRBV12-3/TRBV12-4
ASSIAQELGETQY | TRBJ2-5 | TRBV19
ASRSGETGAAF | TRBJ1-1 | TRBV7-2
AWGLGGREQF | TRBJ2-1 | TRBV30
ASSQSKTGRYEQY | TRBJ2-7 | TRBV21-1
SVELITGNEQF | TRBJ2-1 | TRBV29-1
DGREGNQPQH | TRBJ1-5 | TRBV28
ATSDTGLAGGNNEQF | TRBJ2-1 | TRBV24-1
SATGTGSEKLF | TRBJ1-4 | TRBV20-1
ASSQIDRGRQPQH | TRBJ1-5 | TRBV12-3/TRBV12-4
SVREGTNTGELF | TRBJ2-2 | TRBV29-1
SVGGLGFNEQF | TRBJ2-1 | TRBV29-1
AWNWEGGAPYEQY | TRBJ2-7 | TRBV30
ASSQGGAGRDEQF | TRBJ2-1 | TRBV4-2
AATSGREETQY | TRBJ2-5 | TRBV10-3
ASSYQLGVLAVSTDTQY | TRBJ2-3 | TRBV6-2/TRBV6-3
ASSQDTAIMNTEAF | TRBJ1-1 | TRBV3-1
ASSLVTTSAGELF | TRBJ2-2 | TRBV5-1
SVEQSSYNEQF | TRBJ2-1 | TRBV29-1
ASSKDRPASYQETQY | TRBJ2-5 | TRBV14
ASSPLPFSGANVLT | TRBJ2-6 | TRBV18
ASSPDRARSTEAF | TRBJ1-1 | TRBV18
SVAVFQKETQY | TRBJ2-5 | TRBV29-1
ASSQGLRNNEQF | TRBJ2-1 | TRBV11-3
ASSQGRVQPQH | TRBJ1-5 | TRBV3-1
ASSYGSPFSTEAF | TRBJ1-1 | TRBV5-5
ASSPRGTSEAYEQY | TRBJ2-7 | TRBV7-6
SAVQGGYYGYT | TRBJ1-2 | TRBV20-1
ASSRQRNSPLH | TRBJ1-6 | TRBV5-1
ASSPQTASEQF | TRBJ2-1 | TRBV11-2
ASREGQGFYEQY | TRBJ2-7 | TRBV12-3/TRBV12-4
SARGDRLDTEAF | TRBJ1-1 | TRBV20-1
ASSELAEGVDEQF | TRBJ2-1 | TRBV10-1
ASSLIAFPEQY | TRBJ2-7 | TRBV28
ASSELDYNEQF | TRBJ2-1 | TRBV10-2
ASSTPRGENSPLH | TRBJ1-6 | TRBV19
SARRDTQY | TRBJ2-3 | TRBV20-1
ASSPLGSLFQETQY | TRBJ2-5 | TRBV11-2
ASSQYATDTQY | TRBJ2-3 | TRBV19
ATSRGQQGANGYT | TRBJ1-2 | TRBV15
ASSQVRQGSYEQY | TRBJ2-7 | TRBV4-1
ASSPPGQGNTGELF | TRBJ2-2 | TRBV18